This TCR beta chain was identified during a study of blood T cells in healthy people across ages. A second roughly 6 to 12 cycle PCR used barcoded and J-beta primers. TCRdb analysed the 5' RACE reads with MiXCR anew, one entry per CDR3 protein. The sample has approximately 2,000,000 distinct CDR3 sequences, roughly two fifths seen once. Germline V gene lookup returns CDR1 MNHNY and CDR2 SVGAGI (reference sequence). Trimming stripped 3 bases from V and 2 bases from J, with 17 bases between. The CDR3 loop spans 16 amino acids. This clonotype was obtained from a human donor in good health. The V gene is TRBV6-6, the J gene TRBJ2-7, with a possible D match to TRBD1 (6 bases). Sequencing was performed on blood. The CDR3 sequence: CASSYETGQGPYEQYF. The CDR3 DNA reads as TGTGCCAGCAGTTATGAGACGGGGCAGGGGCCCTACGAGCAGTACTTC.